The source of this T cell receptor (beta chain) is a study of blood T cell repertoires in COVID-19 (dated by TCRdb to about 2020). Notes on the research overall: The collaborator samples originated in the United States, Italy and Spain and spanned the acute and convalescent phases of COVID-19. Subjects who had been exposed to COVID-19, were actively infected with it, or had recovered from it provided the deeply sampled blood TCRbeta repertoires that made up the dataset. Nearly every sample came with metadata listing a de-identified subject ID, COVID-19 status, age in years and sex. The prospective study material was composed of cDNA or gDNA derived from T cells, B-cell-depleted T cells, or PBMCs. The samples were drawn from two sources: the first 160 participants of the ongoing ImmuneRACE study, and 1,000 to 1,500 subjects contributed by 6 global collaborators. Where HLA class I and class II types were available, the types were taken from metadata supplied by the sample provider, not from assay-based typing. The repertoires were released in a freely available public database meant as a resource for research on the immune response to SARS-CoV-2.

Whole blood was collected in K2EDTA tubes by collaborating institutions according to the institutions' own protocols. For TCRbeta analysis, collaborator samples were shipped as frozen whole blood, as isolated PBMCs, or as DNA extracted from either sample type. The paper as a whole reports these results and caveats: The quantity of clinical and demographic metadata differed by source and by participant and was supplied without curation.

Measured from the cysteine to the phenylalanine, the CDR3 is 12 residues long. The CDR3 DNA has 36 bases and is translated from base 1. V drops 2 bases and J drops 9 bases, leaving 5 bases in between. CDR1 and CDR2, per the germline V gene, are MDHEN and SYDVKM. TCRbeta CDR3 regions were amplified from genomic DNA using the immunoSEQ Assay, a bias-controlled multiplex PCR. In the paper's pipeline: Within the assay, amplification of reference gene primers was used to estimate how many nucleated cells each sample contained. To quantify the absolute abundance of each unique TCRbeta CDR3 rearrangement, sequence reads were collapsed and filtered. For each sample, productive Simpson clonality was calculated as the square root of Simpson's diversity index over productive rearrangements. This immuneACCESS table, as held by TCRdb, lists in-frame sequences with V and J called but not all clones. Of the missing ones, under half trace to an unresolved V gene in checked studies; the others have no known cause. V, J and clone size are taken as reported in that table, and D and trimming were inferred from the DNA itself. This sample gives tens of thousands of clones in total; around four fifths of them show up just once. The ten largest clones represent 16% of the sample.

In the case of this clone: Its antigen is currently not known. No qualities accompany the bases; no much larger clone lies one base away.

This receptor was taken from a human donor in a cohort sampled during active COVID-19. The source material was peripheral blood. The sequence is built from TRBV28 and TRBJ1-6; no confident D gene assignment can be made. The DNA is TGTGCCAGCAGTTTAACGGGTTCACCCCTCCACTTT. It codes for CASSLTGSPLHF.